This T cell receptor (beta chain) originates from a study of CD8 T cells in ankylosing spondylitis. CDR3 size: 13 residues. Germline V gene lookup returns CDR1 MNHNS and CDR2 SASEGT. V was cut by 6 bases and J by 0 bases, with 9 bases left in between. This clonotype showed up just a few times. The antigen is not known. Study observations and caveats: For ankylosing spondylitis blood, a TCR beta motif of several highly homologous variants appeared characteristic.

In making TCR beta libraries, quantitative 5'-RACE with molecular barcodes was used. A single record per CDR3 protein comes from TCRdb applying MiXCR to the 5' RACE reads. The sample comprises approximately 200,000 distinct CDR3 sequences, around 13% of which are singletons, and 15% to 20% rests with the top ten. This chain connects TRBV6-1 to TRBJ2-7; maybe TRBD1 (5 bases). The receptor was derived from a male donor with ankylosing spondylitis or in good health (not recorded which). Sequencing was performed on blood, either unsorted or a sorted T cell fraction (not recorded which). CDR3 DNA sequence: TGTGCCAGCAGACAGGCCCCCTCCTACGAGCAGTACTTC. It codes for CASRQAPSYEQYF.